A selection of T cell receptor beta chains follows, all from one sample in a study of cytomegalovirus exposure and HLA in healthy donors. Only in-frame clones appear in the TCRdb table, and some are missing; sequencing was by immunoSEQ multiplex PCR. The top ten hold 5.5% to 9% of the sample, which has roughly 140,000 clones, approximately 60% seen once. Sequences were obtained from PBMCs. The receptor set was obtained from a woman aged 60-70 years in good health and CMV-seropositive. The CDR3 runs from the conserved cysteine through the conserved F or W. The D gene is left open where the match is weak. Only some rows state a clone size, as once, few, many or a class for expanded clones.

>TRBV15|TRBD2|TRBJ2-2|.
TGTGCCACCAGCAGATCCCCCTCCTACGCGGGAGAGGACACCGGGGAGCTGTTTTTT
CATSRSPSYAGEDTGELFF
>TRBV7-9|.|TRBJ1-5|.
TGTGCCAGCAGCTTAGGACAGCTTAGCAATCAGCCCCAGCATTTT
CASSLGQLSNQPQHF
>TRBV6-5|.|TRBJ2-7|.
TGTGCCAGCAGTTACACGTCAGGCTACGAGCAGTACTTC
CASSYTSGYEQYF
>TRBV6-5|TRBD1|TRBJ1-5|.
TGTGCCAGCAGTTACGGAGGGGGCGGGCAGCCCCAGCATTTT
CASSYGGGGQPQHF
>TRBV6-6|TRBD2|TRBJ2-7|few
TGTGCCAGCAGCGGACTAGCGGGAGGTATTTACGAGCAGTACTTC
CASSGLAGGIYEQYF
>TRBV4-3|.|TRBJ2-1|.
TGCGCCAGCAGCCAAGTGGCGGGACCCAGGCAGTTCTTC
CASSQVAGPRQFF
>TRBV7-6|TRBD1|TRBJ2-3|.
TGTGCCAGCAGCTTGGGGACAGGAACAGATACGCAGTATTTT
CASSLGTGTDTQYF
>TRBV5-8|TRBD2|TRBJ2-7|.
TGTGCCAGCAGCTTGAAGGGACTAGCGGGACACGAGCAGTACTTC
CASSLKGLAGHEQYF
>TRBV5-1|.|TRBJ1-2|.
TGCGCCAGCAGCTTGGAAACAGGAAACTATGGCTACACCTTC
CASSLETGNYGYTF
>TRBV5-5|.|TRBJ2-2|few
TGTGCCTGCGGGCGGAGGGGTTCGAACACCGGGGAGCTGTTTTTT
CACGRRGSNTGELFF
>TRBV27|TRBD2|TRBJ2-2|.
TGTGCCAGCAGTTCCCAGCGGGAGGATATCGGGGAGCTGTTTTTT
CASSSQREDIGELFF
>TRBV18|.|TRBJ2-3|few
TGTGCCAGCTCACCAGAGAGCACAGATACGCAGTATTTT
CASSPESTDTQYF
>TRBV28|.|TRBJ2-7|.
TGTGCCAGCAGTCCCCCCCCGGGCTACGAGCAGTACTTC
CASSPPPGYEQYF
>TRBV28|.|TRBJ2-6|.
TGTGCCAGCAGTTCCGGGGGTACTGGGGCCAACGTCCTGACTTTC
CASSSGGTGANVLTF
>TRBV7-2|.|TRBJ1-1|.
TGTGCCAGCAGTCGATTTGGAGTCTCGAACACTGAAGCTTTCTTT
CASSRFGVSNTEAFF
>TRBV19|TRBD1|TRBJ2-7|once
TGTGCCAGTTGGCCGGGACAGGGATACGAGCAGTACTTC
CASWPGQGYEQYF
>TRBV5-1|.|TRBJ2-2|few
TGCGCCAGCAGCTTGGATGGGGTAGGGGCCGGGGAGCTGTTTTTT
CASSLDGVGAGELFF
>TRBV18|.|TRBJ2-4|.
TGTGCCAGCTCACCAGGGGAGAACATTCAGTACTTC
CASSPGENIQYF
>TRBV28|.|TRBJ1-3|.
TGTGCCAGCAGCAAACCCGGGACAAGCTCTGGAAACACCATATATTTT
CASSKPGTSSGNTIYF
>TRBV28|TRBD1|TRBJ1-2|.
TGTGCCAGCAGTTTGACAGGGAACTATGGCTACACCTTC
CASSLTGNYGYTF
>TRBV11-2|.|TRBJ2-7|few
TGTGCCAGCAGCTTACTCCGGACTGGATACGAGCAGTACTTC
CASSLLRTGYEQYF
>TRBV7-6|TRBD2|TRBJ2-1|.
TGTGCCAGCAGCCAACGAGACGGGAGGGGAAACAATGAGCAGTTCTTC
CASSQRDGRGNNEQFF
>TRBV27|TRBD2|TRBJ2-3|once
TGTGCCAGCAGTTCTTGGACTAGCGGAACAGATACGCAGTATTTT
CASSSWTSGTDTQYF
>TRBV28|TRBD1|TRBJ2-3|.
TGTGCCACAACAGGGGCCATGGGGGATACGCAGTATTTT
CATTGAMGDTQYF
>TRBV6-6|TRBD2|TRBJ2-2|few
TGTGCCAGCAGCTGGACTAGCGGGAACACCGGGGAGCTGTTTTTT
CASSWTSGNTGELFF
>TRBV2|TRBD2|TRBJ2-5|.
TGTGCCTCGCAGCGGGACTCCTCGGAGACCCAGTACTTC
CASQRDSSETQYF
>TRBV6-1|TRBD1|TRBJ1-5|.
TGTGCCAGTACCCAAACTGGGACAGGCTCTCAGCCCCAGCATTTT
CASTQTGTGSQPQHF
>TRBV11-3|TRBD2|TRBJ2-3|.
TGTGCCAGCAGCTTAGGAGCTAGCGGGCCAGATACGCAGTATTTT
CASSLGASGPDTQYF
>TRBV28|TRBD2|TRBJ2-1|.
TGTGCCAGCAGTTTTGCTAGCGGGAGTAGCAATGAGCAGTTCTTC
CASSFASGSSNEQFF
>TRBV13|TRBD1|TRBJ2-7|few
TGTGCCAGCAGCGAGAGGGACAGCAGCGGCGAGCAGTACTTC
CASSERDSSGEQYF
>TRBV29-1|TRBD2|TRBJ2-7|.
TGCAGCGTTGAAGGCCTAGCGGGAGGCTCCAGGCCCTCCTACGAGCAGTACTTC
CSVEGLAGGSRPSYEQYF
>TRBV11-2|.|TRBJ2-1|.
TGTGCCAGCAGCTTAGATGGACATTACTCCTACAATGAGCAGTTCTTC
CASSLDGHYSYNEQFF
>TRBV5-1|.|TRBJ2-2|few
TGCGCCAGCAGCTTGGTACCTCAGGGGCACGGGGAGCTGTTTTTT
CASSLVPQGHGELFF
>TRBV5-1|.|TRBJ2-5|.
TGCGCCAGCAGCGTAGACAGGAAAGAGACCCAGTACTTC
CASSVDRKETQYF
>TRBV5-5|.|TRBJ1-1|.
TGTGCCAGCAGCCCCTCAGGTGAAGCTTTCTTT
CASSPSGEAFF
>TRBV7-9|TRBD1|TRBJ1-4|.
TGTGCCAGCAGCTCGGGACAGGTTTATGCAACTAATGAAAAACTGTTTTTT
CASSSGQVYATNEKLFF
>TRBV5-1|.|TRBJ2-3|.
TGCGCCAGCAGCTTGGCTGCTAGCGACTCAGATACGCAGTATTTT
CASSLAASDSDTQYF
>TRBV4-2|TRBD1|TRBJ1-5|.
TGTGCCAGCAGCCAAGAAGGAGTGACAGGGGGCCCAAGCAATCAGCCCCAGCATTTT
CASSQEGVTGGPSNQPQHF
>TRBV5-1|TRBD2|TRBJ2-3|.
TGCGCCAGCAGATTGGGTCTAGCGGGTACAGATACGCAGTATTTT
CASRLGLAGTDTQYF
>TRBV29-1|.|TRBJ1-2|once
TGCAGCGCCGGGGGGTGGTCTAACTATGGCTACACCTTC
CSAGGWSNYGYTF
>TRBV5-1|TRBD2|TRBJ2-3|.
TGCGCCAGCAGCGGCACTAGCGGGAGATATACGCAGTATTTT
CASSGTSGRYTQYF